Detailed here is one TCR beta chain. The data derive from a study of blood T cell repertoires in COVID-19. Repertoires were generated with immunoSEQ multiplex PCR, while TCRdb's copy carries only in-frame clones and drops some. The sample consists of 150,000 to 200,000 clones, roughly 80% of them appearing once. CDR3 length equals 14 residues. Per germline, CDR1 LNHDA and CDR2 SQIVND (reference sequence). V lost 5 bases and J lost 8; bases outside the gene matches: 8. This rearrangement joins TRBV19 to TRBJ1-2, with 10 bases matching TRBD1. The sequenced sample was peripheral blood. This clonotype was obtained from a woman between 40 and 50 years old with COVID-19, enrolled during active disease. CDR3 coding DNA: TGTGCCAGTAGTTACCAGGGACAGGGGATAGGCTACACCTTC. Amino acid sequence: CASSYQGQGIGYTF.